The clone carrying this TCR beta chain showed up many times. TCRdb called the 5' RACE reads again in MiXCR, with one record for every CDR3 protein. Of about 130,000 distinct CDR3 sequences listed, roughly 9% are singletons. The data were obtained in a study of CD8 T cells in ankylosing spondylitis. Germline values: CDR1 SGHRS, CDR2 YFSETQ. Trimming shortened V by 0 bases and J by 6 bases, and 18 bases separated the two germline ends. The CDR3 covers 17 residues. The source is a male donor with ankylosing spondylitis or in good health (not recorded which). Sequencing was carried out using blood, either unsorted or a sorted T cell fraction (not recorded which). The chain carries TRBV5-1 and TRBJ2-2; no reliable D call. The CDR3: CASSLGQARSSAGELFF. In DNA, the CDR3 is TGCGCCAGCAGCTTGGGGCAGGCCCGGTCTTCCGCCGGGGAGCTGTTTTTT.